The entry that follows covers one T cell receptor beta chain sequence. Its antigen remains unknown. Germline V lookup: CDR1 SGHRS, CDR2 YFSETQ. The CDR3 covers 13 residues. The V gene lost 1 base and the J gene lost 7 bases, with 9 bases spanning the gap. People whose metastatic non-small-cell lung cancer was chemo-refractory got focal radiation along with CTLA-4 blockade by ipilimumab. The sample comes from a study of radiotherapy plus CTLA-4 blockade in lung cancer. Study-level background: Disease control was present in under 35% of patients, and objective responses in around 18%.

Notes on the study in general: TCR clones of tumor origin grew in blood after radiotherapy plus ipilimumab. Reports state that early shifts in blood T cell clones, with interferon-beta, best predicted response.

Data came from immunoSEQ multiplex PCR; TCRdb stores just in-frame clones and leaves some out. The repertoire has approximately 100,000 clones, approximately 81% of them found once; the top ten carry over 2%. This rearrangement joins TRBV5-1 to TRBJ1-5; D uncertain. The TCR comes from a human donor with non-small cell lung cancer that progressed on radiotherapy plus ipilimumab. Some clones in this sample may be carry-over from other donors' samples. Source: peripheral blood, taken from a patient treated with radiotherapy plus ipilimumab. The CDR3 sequence: CASSLMGLQPQHF. CDR3 DNA sequence: TGCGCCAGCAGCTTGATGGGTTTGCAGCCCCAGCATTTT. Combining the CDR3 with reference TRBV5-1 and TRBJ1-5 gives the whole variable domain KAGVTQTPRYLIKTRGQQVTLSCSPISGHRSVSWYQQTPGQGLQFLFEYFSETQRNKGNFPGRFSGRQFSNSRSEMNVSTLELGDSALYLCASSLMGLQPQHFGDGTRLSIL.